This entry concerns a single TCR beta chain. Its antigen remains unknown. Amplification started from genomic DNA. Amplification of the beta chain CDR3 used 30 forward and 13 reverse multiplex primers. TCRdb redid the calling of the multiplex PCR reads with MiXCR, one entry per CDR3 protein. The sample carries more than 250,000 distinct CDR3 sequences, around 47% recorded once. These data belong to a study of type 1 and type 2 diabetes patients. Findings of the study overall: Groups were not age- or gender-matched, which may bias interpretation. Type 2 diabetes repertoires were more diverse than type 1 diabetes repertoires.

Trimming took off 7 bases at V and 1 base at J, with 14 bases between the two ends. This CDR3 contains 14 residues. Per the germline V gene, CDR1 is MNHNS and CDR2 is SASEGT. Roughly 10 milliliters of peripheral blood were drawn from each donor. This TCR came from a man in his late teens or twenties with type 2 diabetes. The sample taken for sequencing was peripheral blood mononuclear cells (PBMCs). The J gene is TRBJ2-7, the V gene TRBV6-1; perhaps D is TRBD1 or TRBD2 (5 bases each). The CDR3 DNA sequence: TGTGCCAGCACCCCGGGACGGTCGTCCTACGAGCAGTACTTC. As protein: CASTPGRSSYEQYF.